A single sample is the source of the 12 T cell receptor beta chains below, sequenced in a study of blood T cell repertoires in COVID-19 (dated by TCRdb to about 2020). Receptors were amplified or captured by the immunoSEQ multiplex PCR assay. The immuneACCESS repertoire file appears here via TCRdb, limited to in-frame rearrangements. These files lack a portion of the clones; in checked studies, under half of the deficit traces to unresolved V genes, and the cause of the others is not known. This sample has roughly 200,000 clones in its table, and nearly 90% of those were observed once. Jointly, the top ten make up roughly 4% of the sample. Sequencing input: PBMCs or T cells enriched from blood (not recorded which). The receptors were sampled from a woman under 40 with acute COVID-19.

This clone was counted between two and nine times. V gene TRBV10-3 combines with J gene TRBJ1-1; D call uncertain. Germline values: CDR1 ENHRY, CDR2 SYGVKD. The CDR3 totals 13 residues. The V and J ends lost 5 bases and 2 bases respectively, with 9 bases between them. The CDR3 bases are TGTGCCATCAGTTCGGCAGGCAACACTGAAGCTTTCTTT. This sequence encodes CAISSAGNTEAFF.

The chain recombines TRBV9 with TRBJ2-3, with D unresolved. In germline, CDR1 is SGDLS, CDR2 YYNGEE. The CDR3 loop spans 14 amino acids. V lost 4 bases to trimming and J lost 3 bases, with 12 bases between them. This chain's CDR3 is CASSTRQVTDTQYF. DNA of the CDR3: TGTGCCAGCAGCACCCGGCAGGTTACAGATACGCAGTATTTT.

This clone showed up just once. This chain joins TRBV11-2 and TRBJ2-7, with TRBD1 matching over 7 bases. The trim removed 5 bases at V and 4 bases at J, leaving 14 bases unmatched. CDR3 size: 16 residues. CDR1 and CDR2 from the germline V gene are SGHAT and FQNNGV. CDR3 region: CASSLTRWDRTYEQYF. CDR3 in DNA: TGTGCCAGCAGCCTTACGCGTTGGGACAGAACTTACGAGCAGTACTTC.

This clone appeared a single time. The chain couples TRBV28 to TRBJ1-4; perhaps TRBD1 as D (6 bases). This CDR3 has 13 residues. The germline V gene has CDR1 MDHEN and CDR2 SYDVKM. The ends were cut back, 5 bases at V and 5 bases at J, with 9 bases in the middle. For the CDR3, the DNA is TGTGCCAGCAGTCTAGGACAGAATGAAAAACTGTTTTTT. It encodes CASSLGQNEKLFF.

The chain employs TRBV19 and TRBJ2-2, with TRBD1 matching 7 bases. This CDR3 has 15 residues. The junction had 7 bases not matched to a gene; V was cut back by 5 bases and J by 4 bases. Germline V gives CDR1 LNHDA, CDR2 SQIVND (reference sequence). The CDR3 spells CASSPGQLSTGELFF. The CDR3 DNA reads TGTGCCAGTAGTCCGGGACAGTTAAGCACCGGGGAGCTGTTTTTT.

The chain employs TRBV11-2 and TRBJ2-7; perhaps TRBD2 as D (7 bases). Germline CDR1 reads SGHAT; CDR2 reads FQNNGV. The CDR3 totals 16 residues. V lost 0 bases, J lost 1 base, and 13 bases lay in between. The CDR3 here is CASSLDRGAASYEQYF. The CDR3 region has the DNA TGTGCCAGCAGCTTAGATCGGGGGGCGGCGTCCTACGAGCAGTACTTC.

The chain is built from TRBV5-1 and TRBJ2-1; the D is unclear. This CDR3 has 13 amino acids. The V end lost 0 bases, the J end lost 3 bases, and 4 bases lay between the germline ends. Germline V gene data show CDR1 as SGHRS and CDR2 as YFSETQ. DNA for the CDR3: TGCGCCAGCAGCTTGGACAGCTACAATGAGCAGTTCTTC. Translated: CASSLDSYNEQFF. Supplemented by reference TRBV5-1 and TRBJ2-1, the full variable domain reads KAGVTQTPRYLIKTRGQQVTLSCSPISGHRSVSWYQQTPGQGLQFLFEYFSETQRNKGNFPGRFSGRQFSNSRSEMNVSTLELGDSALYLCASSLDSYNEQFFGPGTRLTVL.

The V gene is TRBV27, the J gene TRBJ1-2; 7 bases are a match to TRBD1. This CDR3 comprises 13 residues. CDR1 and CDR2 from the germline V gene are MNHEY and SMNVEV (reference sequence). V dropped 6 bases and J dropped 7; count of bases not matched to a gene: 8. CDR3 sequence: CASSPQGFAGYTF. The CDR3 DNA reads TGTGCCAGCAGCCCACAGGGGTTCGCTGGCTACACCTTC.

The chain links TRBV11-2 to TRBJ2-7; 7 nucleotides agree with TRBD1. CDR3 length: 15 residues. V shed 5 bases and J 1 base; nucleotides not matched to a gene: 8. Germline V CDR1 and CDR2: SGHAT, FQNNGV. The CDR3 spells CASSLVPGQSYEQYF. DNA for the CDR3: TGTGCCAGCAGCCTCGTCCCGGGACAGTCCTACGAGCAGTACTTC.

This chain connects TRBV6-5 to TRBJ1-2; TRBD1 might be the D (5 bases). Germline loops: CDR1 MNHEY, CDR2 SVGAGI. The CDR3 runs 14 residues. Trimming stripped 2 bases from V and 5 bases from J, with 12 bases between. The CDR3: CASSYQPGQYGYTF. In DNA form, the CDR3 reads TGTGCCAGCAGTTACCAGCCAGGGCAATATGGCTACACCTTC.

The chain has TRBV4-1 and TRBJ1-2, with D uncertain. V gave up 0 bases and J gave up 3 bases, with 11 bases separating them. Per germline, CDR1 MGHRA and CDR2 YSYEKL. The CDR3 is 15 amino acids. The CDR3 reads CASSQEGRVDYGYTF. CDR3 DNA sequence: TGCGCCAGCAGCCAAGAGGGGAGGGTGGACTATGGCTACACCTTC.

The chain carries TRBV5-1 and TRBJ1-5; D possibly corresponds to TRBD1 (5 bases). Germline V gene lookup returns CDR1 SGHRS and CDR2 YFSETQ. The length of the CDR3 is 14 residues. V gave up 0 bases and J gave up 5 bases, with 9 bases separating them. The CDR3 loop is CASSLETRDQPQHF. In DNA, the CDR3 is TGCGCCAGCAGCTTGGAAACCAGGGATCAGCCCCAGCATTTT. Full variable domain (rest looked up from reference TRBV5-1 and TRBJ1-5): KAGVTQTPRYLIKTRGQQVTLSCSPISGHRSVSWYQQTPGQGLQFLFEYFSETQRNKGNFPGRFSGRQFSNSRSEMNVSTLELGDSALYLCASSLETRDQPQHFGDGTRLSIL.